A single sample gave rise to the 20 T cell receptor beta chains below, sequenced in a study of neurological immune-mediated disorders. TCRdb called the 5' RACE reads again in MiXCR, with one record for every CDR3 protein. This sample carries over 50,000 distinct CDR3 sequences, 5.2% of them seen once, and the ten largest clones take about 5%. What was sequenced was PBMCs. These receptors were obtained from a human donor with multiple sclerosis. The donor label of this sample is uncertain.

This clonotype showed up many times. V is TRBV7-7 and J is TRBJ1-6, with D possibly being TRBD1 (6 bases). Trimming cost V 6 bases and J 7 bases, with 10 bases left between them. Per the germline V gene, CDR1 is SSHAT and CDR2 is FNYEAQ (reference sequence). This CDR3 has 13 residues. Here the CDR3 reads CASSSGQNSPLHF. For the CDR3, the DNA is TGTGCCAGCAGTTCAGGACAGAATTCACCCCTCCACTTT.

This clonotype was seen ten or more times. The chain uses TRBV20-1 and TRBJ1-1; possibly TRBD1 for D (6 bases). The length of the CDR3 is 13 residues. The germline V and J ends were trimmed by 5 bases and 6 bases, with 16 bases remaining between them. Germline V CDR1 and CDR2: DFQATT, SNEGSKA (reference sequence). The CDR3 DNA reads as TGCAGTGCTCGGGGGGGGGCGCGGTCTGAAGCTTTCTTT. It translates to CSARGGARSEAFF.

This clonotype was seen ten or more times. This chain connects TRBV5-6 to TRBJ2-3; no clear D gene. V gave up 1 base and J gave up 1 base, with 10 bases separating them. The CDR3 loop spans 15 amino acids. From germline, CDR1 is SGHDT and CDR2 YYEEEE. The CDR3: CASSLYSKGTDTQYF. In DNA, the CDR3 is TGTGCCAGCAGCTTGTACTCGAAGGGCACAGATACGCAGTATTTT.

The table lists this clonotype with many counts. V and J are TRBV4-1 and TRBJ1-2; D ambiguous. Deletions cut 1 base from V and 5 bases from J, with 2 bases between. The CDR3 runs 11 residues. The germline gives CDR1 MGHRA, CDR2 YSYEKL. The CDR3 nucleotides are TGCGCCAGCAGCCAAGGGTATGGCTACACCTTC. Translating it yields CASSQGYGYTF.

This clonotype was seen ten or more times. The V call is TRBV20-1, the J call TRBJ1-4; 7 bases fit TRBD1. With 6 bases clipped from V and 4 bases from J, the junction kept 5 bases outside the gene matches. Germline CDR1 reads DFQATT; CDR2 reads SNEGSKA (reference sequence). This CDR3 is 13 amino acids long. The CDR3 loop is CSAAGQYNEKLFF. The CDR3 bases are TGCAGTGCAGCGGGACAGTATAATGAAAAACTGTTTTTT.

This clonotype was seen repeatedly, ten times or more. The chain couples TRBV7-7 to TRBJ2-1; D gene ambiguous. Germline V CDR1 and CDR2: SSHAT, FNYEAQ (reference sequence). CDR3 size: 14 residues. Between the trimmed V and J ends, which lost 5 bases and 5 bases, there was a span of 13 bases. In nucleotides, the CDR3 is TGTGCCAGCAGCCCCAGCTGGGCCAACAATGAGCAGTTCTTC. Translation: CASSPSWANNEQFF. Looking up the rest from reference TRBV7-7 and TRBJ2-1 gives the full variable domain: GAGVSQSPRYKVTKRGQDVTLRCDPISSHATLYWYQQALGQGPEFLTYFNYEAQPDKSGLPSDRFSAERPEGSISTLTIQRTEQRDSAMYRCASSPSWANNEQFFGPGTRLTVL.

In its sample, this clonotype was seen many times. CDR3 sequence: CASSLGQGLNTEAFF. In nucleotides, the CDR3 is TGTGCCAGCAGCTTGGGACAGGGGTTGAACACTGAAGCTTTCTTT. The chain links TRBV5-8 to TRBJ1-1, with 8 bases aligning to TRBD1. CDR3 length: 15 residues. Per germline, CDR1 SGHTS and CDR2 YDEGEE. The V gene end was trimmed by 0 bases and the J gene end by 0 bases; junction bases not matched to a gene: 1.

This clonotype was detected ten times or more. The chain uses TRBV20-1 and TRBJ1-6, with TRBD1 matching over 7 bases. The CDR3 is 13 residues long. V lost 6 bases and J lost 11; bases outside the gene matches: 10. Germline-derived CDR1 and CDR2 are DFQATT and SNEGSKA (reference sequence). This CDR3 reads CSAPGTAGTPLHF. CDR3 bases: TGCAGTGCCCCCGGGACAGCGGGCACACCCCTCCACTTT.

This clonotype was counted many times. The gene calls are TRBV7-8 and TRBJ2-7; D remains unclear. There are 13 residues in the CDR3. Germline V gene lookup returns CDR1 SGHVS and CDR2 FQNEAQ. Trimming cost V 3 bases and J 2 bases, with 8 bases left between them. The CDR3 region is CASSLEEAYEQYF. In DNA, the CDR3 is TGTGCCAGCAGCTTGGAAGAGGCCTACGAGCAGTACTTC.

In its sample, this clonotype was seen many times. This chain connects TRBV12-3 or TRBV12-4 to TRBJ1-3, with D unclear. The ends were cut back, 6 bases at V and 4 bases at J, with 7 bases in the middle. CDR3 size: 12 residues. The CDR3 nucleotides are TGTGCCAGCAGCCTACAAGGAAACACCATATATTTT. Amino acids: CASSLQGNTIYF.

The sample holds many counts of this clonotype. The chain employs TRBV11-1 and TRBJ2-2; D ambiguous. V was trimmed by 1 base and J by 0 bases, leaving 18 bases between them. Germline CDR1 and CDR2: SGHAT and FQDESV (reference sequence). The CDR3 has 19 amino acids. Written as DNA, the CDR3 is TGTGCCAGCAGCTTAGGTCCGGCAACGACGGACCCGAACACCGGGGAGCTGTTTTTT. It translates to CASSLGPATTDPNTGELFF.

This clonotype has at least ten counts. The chain uses TRBV9 and TRBJ2-1; 8 bases agree with TRBD2. Trimming took 0 bases from V and 4 from J; bases not matched to a gene: 12. Germline CDR1 is SGDLS and CDR2 is YYNGEE. The CDR3 spans 18 residues. This CDR3 reads CASSVESGGGGKYNEQFF. DNA of the CDR3: TGTGCCAGCAGCGTAGAGTCTGGGGGCGGGGGGAAATACAATGAGCAGTTCTTC.

The gene calls are TRBV6-2 or TRBV6-3 and TRBJ1-1; 10 positions match TRBD1. Germline lookup yields CDR1 MNHEY and CDR2 SVGEGT. J gave up 1 base and V 4 bases, and 6 bases lay outside the gene matches. The CDR3 length is 16 residues. The CDR3 here is CASSSPGTGANTEAFF. The CDR3 bases are TGTGCCAGCAGTTCCCCCGGGACAGGGGCGAACACTGAAGCTTTCTTT.

This clonotype was counted between two and nine times. The V call is TRBV29-1, the J call TRBJ1-1, with D uncertain. The CDR3 consists of 14 residues. The V and J ends lost 2 bases and 2 bases respectively, with 12 bases between them. Germline V gene sequence: CDR1 SQVTM, CDR2 ANQGSEA. The CDR3 nucleotides read TGCAGCGTTGAATTTGTGGGGATAAACACTGAAGCTTTCTTT. Translating it yields CSVEFVGINTEAFF.

This clonotype has a count of ten or more. V is TRBV3-1 and J is TRBJ1-4; 7 bases match TRBD1. V was clipped by 5 bases and J by 5 bases; unmatched bases: 5. Germline-derived CDR1 and CDR2 are LGHDT and YNNKEL (reference sequence). The CDR3 is made up of 14 amino acids. The CDR3: CASSNRDSNEKLFF. CDR3 sequence (DNA): TGTGCCAGCAGCAACCGGGACAGCAATGAAAAACTGTTTTTT.

This clonotype has a count of ten or more. This sequence joins TRBV11-2 and TRBJ2-1; D call uncertain. Trimming left V 3 bases short and J 0 bases short, with 12 bases between. Germline CDR1 is SGHAT and CDR2 is FQNNGV. The CDR3 extends over 16 amino acids. CDR3 DNA sequence: TGTGCCAGCAGCTTCAGGAAAAAGAGCTCCTACAATGAGCAGTTCTTC. Translation gives CASSFRKKSSYNEQFF.

The V call is TRBV18, the J call TRBJ1-3; the D gene is possibly TRBD1 (6 bases). Germline lookup yields CDR1 KGHSH and CDR2 LQKENI. The CDR3 sequence is 13 residues long. Between the trimmed V and J ends, which lost 8 bases and 3 bases, there was a span of 11 bases. The CDR3 here is CASQTGGGNTIYF. The CDR3 coding sequence is TGTGCCAGCCAGACAGGAGGTGGAAACACCATATATTTT.

This clonotype was observed at least ten times. CDR3 sequence: CASSPQGTGELFF. For the CDR3, the DNA is TGTGCCAGCAGCCCCCAGGGGACCGGGGAGCTGTTTTTT. The chain couples TRBV7-9 to TRBJ2-2; D is perhaps TRBD1 (6 bases). The CDR3 spans 13 residues. Trimming took off 5 bases at V and 5 bases at J, with 9 bases between the two ends. Germline lookup yields CDR1 SEHNR and CDR2 FQNEAQ (reference sequence).

There are many counts of this clonotype. The rearrangement uses TRBV20-1 and TRBJ2-7; 7 bases map to TRBD1. Germline trimming cut 7 bases from V and 1 base from J; bases unmatched to any gene: 4. The CDR3 spans 12 residues. The germline V gene encodes CDR1 DFQATT and CDR2 SNEGSKA (reference sequence). CDR3 sequence: CSGQGRSYEQYF. CDR3 nucleotides: TGCAGTGGACAGGGAAGGTCCTACGAGCAGTACTTC.

This clonotype was detected many times. The chain has TRBV7-8 and TRBJ1-3, with a weak D call TRBD1 (5 bases). V dropped 1 base and J dropped 0 bases, with 10 bases sitting between them. CDR1 is SGHVS and CDR2 is FQNEAQ in the germline V gene. This CDR3 contains 16 residues. CDR3 DNA: TGTGCCAGCAGCTTAGAGACAGCGATCTCTGGAAACACCATATATTTT. Translating it yields CASSLETAISGNTIYF.